The entry that follows covers one TCR beta chain sequence. The data stem from a study of blood T cell repertoires in COVID-19. Overall study: The United States, Italy and Spain were the sources of the acute and convalescent COVID-19 samples. Sample material is recorded as cDNA or gDNA derived from T cells, B-cell-depleted T cells, or PBMCs.

Germline CDR1 and CDR2: ENHRY and SYGVKD. The CDR3 runs to 14 residues. V lost 6 bases, J lost 7 bases, and 5 bases stayed unmatched. Original processing notes: How many nucleated cells were present was estimated from reference gene primer amplification. Clones were read by immunoSEQ multiplex PCR, and TCRdb kept only the in-frame ones, dropping some. V, J and clone size reflect that table, while D and trimming were determined from the DNA. Here the sample spans over 65,000 clones, 90% being singletons. The chain combines TRBV10-3 with TRBJ1-4; 10 nucleotides match TRBD1. The sequence was collected from a human donor in a cohort sampled during active COVID-19. The material sequenced was peripheral blood. In DNA form, the CDR3 reads TGTGCCATCAGGAGTGGACAGGGGGGTGAAAAACTGTTTTTT. Residues: CAIRSGQGGEKLFF.